This TCR beta chain derives from a study of blood T cells in healthy people across ages (dated by TCRdb to the mid-2010s). The study in broad terms: In model experiments, template switching captured about one uniquely barcoded TCR beta cDNA molecule for every two T cells. Age-related changes in TCR beta repertoire diversity were measured in the study by deep sequencing normalized with unique cDNA molecular identifiers. The donors were split into four age groups: young (average around 16 years), middle-aged (around 40), aged (over 55) and long-lived (more than 80). Donors of different ages were randomly distributed across sequencing lanes to avoid experimental bias. The study analyzed two additional independent replicas of 1 million unique cDNA reads from the same blood draw for two donors, one aged 18 to 30 and one aged 80 or older. Study-wide conclusions, independent of this receptor: Since profiling was done on bulk unsorted PBMCs, naive and antigen-experienced compartments could not be conclusively compared. Compared with the aged group, more naive CD4+ T cells, fewer expanded clones and increased TCR diversity were shown by the long-lived group, suggesting age selection. Because donor CMV infection status was unknown, age-related changes in expanded clonotypes were potentially confounded. Estimates of total diversity based on one million sequenced T cells were considered lower bounds and underestimates. Observed TCR beta diversity correlated strongly with the percentage of naive T cells measured by flow cytometry. Observed TCR beta diversity per million T cells fell roughly linearly with age, and a significant reduction was already apparent by age approximately 41.

The donors were around 39 Caucasian individuals from Russia, aged roughly 6 to 100 years, who were systemically healthy. Each donor gave 8 to 10 milliliters of peripheral blood, collected into EDTA-treated Vacutainer tubes. Ficoll-Paque density-gradient centrifugation was used to isolate PBMCs, with at least 7 million per sample. Total RNA was extracted from PBMCs with Trizol reagent, with at least 6 micrograms obtained per sample. Naive CD45RAhigh/CD27high T cell percentages were measured by flow cytometry on a PBMC aliquot from every donor. In regard to this clonotype: Its antigen is not yet known. No clone much larger than this one lies a single base away; base qualities are absent.

The germline V gene (reference sequence) gives CDR1 as LGHDT and CDR2 as YNNKEL. Trimming takes 4 bases from V and 11 bases from J, and the germline ends sit 17 bases apart. The CDR3, from cysteine to phenylalanine, totals 13 residues. The only DNA kept is the CDR3, 39 bases in frame from the first base. The library was generated by 5' RACE. TCRdb names Illumina HiSeq 2500 as the instrument used. A second PCR of roughly 7 to 11 cycles was run with a J-beta primer mix and a sample-barcoded 5' primer. A unique molecular identifier was introduced onto each TCR beta cDNA molecule by a template-switch 5' adaptor carrying 12 random nucleotides. Each sample yielded at least 3 million CDR3-containing paired-end reads. First-strand cDNA synthesis was performed from all RNA using the Mint cDNA synthesis kit, with priming by a TRBC-specific oligonucleotide. After uracil-DNA glycosylase treatment, a first 18-cycle PCR used universal primers M1SS and BC2_uni_R on all cDNA. The original methods were these. Normalization of each sample was performed by random selection of 1 million high-quality reads, each carrying a distinct molecular identifier. Instead of being binned into consensus sequences, reads that shared molecular identifiers were thrown out. MiTCR, run with a Q25 quality threshold and the strictest error-elimination algorithm, handled CDR3 identification, clonotype clustering and error correction. A nonparametric unseen species model with Euler transformation was used to estimate lower-bound total TCR beta diversity. The raw public reads went through TCRdb reprocessing: fastp at Q25, MiXCR clone calling, in-frame beta chains kept. Rows merge per CDR3 protein into single entries with the most common DNA and genes. The V and J calls here are based on TCRdb, not the publication. The table for this sample lists roughly 730,000 distinct CDR3 sequences; roughly three fifths of them were counted only once. The ten largest account for 25% to 30% of the sample.

Recombination joined TRBV3-1 with TRBJ2-5; matching of 5 bases hints at TRBD2 as the D gene. The source is a man aged 35 to 55 in good health. What was sequenced was blood. The CDR3: CASSRILGDEQYF. The bases are TGTGCCAGCAGCCGAATACTAGGCGATGAGCAGTACTTC.